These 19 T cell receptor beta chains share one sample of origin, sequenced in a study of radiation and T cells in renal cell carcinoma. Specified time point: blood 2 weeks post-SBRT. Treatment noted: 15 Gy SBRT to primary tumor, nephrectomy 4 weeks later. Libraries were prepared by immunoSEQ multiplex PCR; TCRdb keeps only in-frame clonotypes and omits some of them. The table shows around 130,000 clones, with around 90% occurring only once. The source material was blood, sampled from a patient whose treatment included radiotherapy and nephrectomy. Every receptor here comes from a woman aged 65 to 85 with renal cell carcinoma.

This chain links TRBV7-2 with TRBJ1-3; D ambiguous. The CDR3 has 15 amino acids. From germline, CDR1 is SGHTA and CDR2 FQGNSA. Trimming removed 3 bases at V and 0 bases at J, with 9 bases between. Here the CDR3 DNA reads TGTGCCAGCAGCTTCCAGGTTAGCTCTGGAAACACCATATATTTT. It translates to CASSFQVSSGNTIYF.

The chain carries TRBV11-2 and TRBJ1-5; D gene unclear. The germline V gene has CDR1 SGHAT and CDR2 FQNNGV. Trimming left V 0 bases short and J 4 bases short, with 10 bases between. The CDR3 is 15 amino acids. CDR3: CASSLEGAKNQPQHF. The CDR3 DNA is TGTGCCAGCAGCTTAGAAGGAGCCAAGAATCAGCCCCAGCATTTT.

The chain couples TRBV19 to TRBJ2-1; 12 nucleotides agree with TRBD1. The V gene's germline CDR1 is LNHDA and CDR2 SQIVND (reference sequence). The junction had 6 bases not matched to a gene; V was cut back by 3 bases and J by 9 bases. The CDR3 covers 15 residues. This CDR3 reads CASSIPGTGGAEQFF. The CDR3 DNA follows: TGTGCCAGTAGTATTCCCGGGACAGGGGGCGCTGAGCAGTTCTTC. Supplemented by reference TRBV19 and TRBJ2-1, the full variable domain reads DGGITQSPKYLFRKEGQNVTLSCEQNLNHDAMYWYRQDPGQGLRLIYYSQIVNDFQKGDIAEGYSVSREKKESFPLTVTSAQKNPTAFYLCASSIPGTGGAEQFFGPGTRLTVL.

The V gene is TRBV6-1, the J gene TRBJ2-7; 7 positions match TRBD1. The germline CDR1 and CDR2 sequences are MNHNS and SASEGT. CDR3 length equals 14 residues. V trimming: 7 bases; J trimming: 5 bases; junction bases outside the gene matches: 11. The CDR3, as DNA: TGTGCCAGCATTATACAGGGGAAAGGAGACGAGCAGTACTTC. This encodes CASIIQGKGDEQYF.

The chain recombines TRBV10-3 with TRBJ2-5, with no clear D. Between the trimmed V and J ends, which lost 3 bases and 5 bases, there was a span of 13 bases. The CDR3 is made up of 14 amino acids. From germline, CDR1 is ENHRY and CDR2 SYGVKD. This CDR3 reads CAISDLRMGETQYF. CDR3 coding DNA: TGTGCCATCAGTGATTTACGAATGGGGGAGACCCAGTACTTC.

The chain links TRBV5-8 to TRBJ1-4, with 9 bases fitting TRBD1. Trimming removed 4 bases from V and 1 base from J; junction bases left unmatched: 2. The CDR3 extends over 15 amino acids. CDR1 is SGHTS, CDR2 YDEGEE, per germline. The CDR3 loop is CASSVTGGTNEKLFF. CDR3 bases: TGTGCCAGCAGCGTGACAGGGGGAACTAATGAAAAACTGTTTTTT.

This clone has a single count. The CDR3 DNA follows: TGTGCCAGCATCCTACAGGGGCCCACCGGGGAGCTGTTTTTT. Translating it yields CASILQGPTGELFF. The V gene is TRBV27, the J gene TRBJ2-2; 7 bases align to TRBD1. CDR3 length equals 14 residues. The V and J ends lost 7 bases and 4 bases, in that order; junction bases with no gene match: 6. CDR1 MNHEY and CDR2 SMNVEV come from the germline V gene (reference sequence).

The CDR3 spells CASSLRRDEQFF. DNA for the CDR3: TGTGCCAGCAGTTTACGGAGGGATGAGCAGTTCTTC. This chain links TRBV27 with TRBJ2-1; the D gene is possibly TRBD2 (6 bases). CDR1 and CDR2 from the germline V gene are MNHEY and SMNVEV (reference sequence). The CDR3 covers 12 residues. V was trimmed by 2 bases and J by 8 bases, leaving 7 bases between them.

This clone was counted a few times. This CDR3 is CSVRTGNGYTF. The CDR3 bases are TGCAGCGTCCGGACAGGGAATGGCTACACCTTC. V usage is TRBV29-1 and J usage is TRBJ1-2; 8 nucleotides agree with TRBD1. J was trimmed by 6 bases and V by 6 bases; bases with no gene match: 3. The CDR3 contains 11 residues. The V gene's germline CDR1 is SQVTM and CDR2 ANQGSEA. The full variable domain, its missing parts supplied by reference TRBV29-1 and TRBJ1-2, is SAVISQKPSRDICQRGTSLTIQCQVDSQVTMMFWYRQQPGQSLTLIATANQGSEATYESGFVIDKFPISRPNLTFSTLTVSNMSPEDSSIYLCSVRTGNGYTFGSGTRLTVV.

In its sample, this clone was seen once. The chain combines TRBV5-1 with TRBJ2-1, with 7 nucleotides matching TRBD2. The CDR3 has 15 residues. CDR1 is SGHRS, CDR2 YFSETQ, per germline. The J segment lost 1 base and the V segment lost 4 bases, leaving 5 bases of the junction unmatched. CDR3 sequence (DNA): TGCGCCAGCAGCCCAAGCGGGGAGTCCTACAATGAGCAGTTCTTC. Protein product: CASSPSGESYNEQFF.

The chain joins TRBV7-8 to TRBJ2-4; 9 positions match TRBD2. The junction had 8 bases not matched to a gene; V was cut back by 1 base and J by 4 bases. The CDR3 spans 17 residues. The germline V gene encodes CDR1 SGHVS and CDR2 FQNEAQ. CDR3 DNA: TGTGCCAGCAGCTTAGGTGGTAGCGGGGGTTCGAAAAACATTCAGTACTTC. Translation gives CASSLGGSGGSKNIQYF.

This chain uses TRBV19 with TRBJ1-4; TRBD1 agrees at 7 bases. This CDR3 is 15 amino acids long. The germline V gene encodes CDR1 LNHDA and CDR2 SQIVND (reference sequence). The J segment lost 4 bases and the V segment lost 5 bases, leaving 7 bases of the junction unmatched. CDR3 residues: CASSSPTGINEKLFF. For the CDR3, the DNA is TGTGCCAGTAGTTCCCCGACAGGGATTAATGAAAAACTGTTTTTT.

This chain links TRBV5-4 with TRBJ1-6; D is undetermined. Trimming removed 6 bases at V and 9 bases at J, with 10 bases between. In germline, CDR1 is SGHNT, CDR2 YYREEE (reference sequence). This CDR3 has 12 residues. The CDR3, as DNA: TGTGCCAGCACCTCTGTTGGTTCACCCCTCCACTTT. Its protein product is CASTSVGSPLHF.

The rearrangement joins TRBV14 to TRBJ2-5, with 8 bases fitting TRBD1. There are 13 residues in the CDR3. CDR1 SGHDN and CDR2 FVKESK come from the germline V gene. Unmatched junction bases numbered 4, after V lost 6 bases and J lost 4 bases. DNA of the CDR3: TGTGCCAGCAGACCAGGGGGCTCAGAGACCCAGTACTTC. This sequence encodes CASRPGGSETQYF.

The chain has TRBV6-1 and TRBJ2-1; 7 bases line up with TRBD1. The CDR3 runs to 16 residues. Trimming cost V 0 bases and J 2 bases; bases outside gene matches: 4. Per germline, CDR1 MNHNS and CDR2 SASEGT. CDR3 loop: CASSEATGMPYNEQFF. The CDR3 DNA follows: TGTGCCAGCAGTGAAGCGACAGGGATGCCCTACAATGAGCAGTTCTTC.

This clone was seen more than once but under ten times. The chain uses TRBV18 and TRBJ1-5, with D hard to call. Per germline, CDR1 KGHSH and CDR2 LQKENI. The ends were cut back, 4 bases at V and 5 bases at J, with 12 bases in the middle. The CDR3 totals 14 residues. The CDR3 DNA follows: TGTGCCAGCTCACAGTTTCACAGAGATCAGCCCCAGCATTTT. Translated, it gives CASSQFHRDQPQHF.

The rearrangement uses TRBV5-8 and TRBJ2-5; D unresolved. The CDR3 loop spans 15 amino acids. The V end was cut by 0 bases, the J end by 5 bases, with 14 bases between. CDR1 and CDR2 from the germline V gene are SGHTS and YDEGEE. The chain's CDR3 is CASSLVGGQTETQYF. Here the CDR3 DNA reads TGTGCCAGCAGCTTGGTCGGCGGTCAAACGGAGACCCAGTACTTC.

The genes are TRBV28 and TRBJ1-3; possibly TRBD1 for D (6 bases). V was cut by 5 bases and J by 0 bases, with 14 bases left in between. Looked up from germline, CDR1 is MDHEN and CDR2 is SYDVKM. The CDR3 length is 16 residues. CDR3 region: CASSTLGQNSGNTIYF. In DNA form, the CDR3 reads TGTGCCAGCAGTACCCTGGGACAAAACTCTGGAAACACCATATATTTT.

CDR3 in DNA: TGTGCCAGCAGTTCCCGGACCATCCAGGCTGAAGCTTTCTTT. It encodes CASSSRTIQAEAFF. This chain uses TRBV28 with TRBJ1-1; D ambiguous. Germline loops: CDR1 MDHEN, CDR2 SYDVKM. CDR3 length: 14 residues. V was cut by 4 bases and J by 6 bases, with 15 bases left in between. The whole variable domain, remainder taken from reference TRBV28 and TRBJ1-1, is DVKVTQSSRYLVKRTGEKVFLECVQDMDHENMFWYRQDPGLGLRLIYFSYDVKMKEKGDIPEGYSVSREKKERFSLILESASTNQTSMYLCASSSRTIQAEAFFGQGTRLTVV.